Below, one T cell receptor (beta chain) is given with its context. This sample stems from a study of blood T cell repertoires in COVID-19. Study as a whole: The United States, Italy and Spain provided the acute and convalescent COVID-19 samples.

This CDR3 spans 13 amino acids. Trimming stripped 3 bases from V and 5 bases from J, with 12 bases between. CDR1 DFQATT and CDR2 SNEGSKA come from the germline V gene (reference sequence). How the authors handled the data: Reference gene primer amplification in the assay estimated nucleated cell counts. Here immunoSEQ multiplex PCR was the method, and the copy in TCRdb shows in-frame clones only, minus some. Clonal size and the V and J genes are those of that table, whereas D and trimming came from the DNA. The sample holds around 260,000 clones; 70% to 90% are singletons and the top ten take 2% to 3%.

The TCR originated in a woman between 45 and 60 years old with acute or convalescent COVID-19. The rearrangement uses TRBV20-1 and TRBJ2-3, with D perhaps TRBD2 (5 bases). Specimen: peripheral blood. CDR3 in amino acids: CSASRGIRDTQYF. Here the CDR3 DNA reads TGCAGTGCTAGTAGAGGGATTAGAGATACGCAGTATTTT.